This TCR beta chain was found in a study of radiotherapy plus CTLA-4 blockade in lung cancer. Findings of the study overall: Reports state that early shifts in blood T cell clones, with interferon-beta, best predicted response.

Note on this clone: What it binds is not known.

Profiled with immunoSEQ multiplex PCR; TCRdb holds only in-frame clones, not every one. The sample records 48,000 or so clones, approximately 84% being singletons. Germline lookup yields CDR1 LGHNT and CDR2 FRNRAP. CDR3 length: 18 residues. V was cut by 0 bases and J by 0 bases, with 15 bases left in between. This clonotype was obtained from a human donor with non-small cell lung cancer whose response to radiotherapy plus ipilimumab could not be evaluated. Sequencing used peripheral blood, obtained from a patient treated with radiotherapy plus ipilimumab. This chain connects TRBV12-5 to TRBJ2-1, with a weak D call TRBD2 (6 bases). The CDR3 loop reads CASGLVLRGLPSYNEQFF. The CDR3 coding sequence is TGTGCTAGTGGTTTGGTACTTAGAGGACTACCCTCCTACAATGAGCAGTTCTTC.